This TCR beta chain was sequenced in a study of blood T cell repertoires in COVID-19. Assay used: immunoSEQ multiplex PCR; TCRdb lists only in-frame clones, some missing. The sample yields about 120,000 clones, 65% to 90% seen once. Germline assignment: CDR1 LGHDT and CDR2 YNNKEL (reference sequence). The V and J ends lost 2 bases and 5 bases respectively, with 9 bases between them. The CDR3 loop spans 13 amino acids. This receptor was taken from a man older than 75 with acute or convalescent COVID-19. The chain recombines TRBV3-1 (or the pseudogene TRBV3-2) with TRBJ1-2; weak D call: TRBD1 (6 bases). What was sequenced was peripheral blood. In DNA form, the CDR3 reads TGTGCCAGCAGCCAACAGGGGAGATATGGCTACACCTTC. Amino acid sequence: CASSQQGRYGYTF.